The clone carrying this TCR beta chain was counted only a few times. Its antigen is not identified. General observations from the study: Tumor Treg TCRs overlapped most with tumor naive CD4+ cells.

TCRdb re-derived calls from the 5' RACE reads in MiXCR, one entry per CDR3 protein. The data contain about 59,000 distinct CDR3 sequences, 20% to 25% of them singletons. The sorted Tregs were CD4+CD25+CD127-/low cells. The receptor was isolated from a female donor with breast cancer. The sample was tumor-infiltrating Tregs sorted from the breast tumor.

The CDR3 sequence is CASSSQGGDSPLHF. The CDR3 DNA follows: TGTGCCAGCAGCTCACAGGGGGGGGATTCACCCCTCCACTTT. The rearrangement links TRBV9 to TRBJ1-6; 8 positions match TRBD1. Germline CDR1 reads SGDLS; CDR2 reads YYNGEE. The CDR3 extends over 14 amino acids. With V trimmed by 4 bases and J by 8 bases, 5 bases remained unmatched.